What follows describes a single T cell receptor (beta chain). This clone was detected only a few times. This clone's antigen is unknown. No much larger clone exists at a distance of one base, and base qualities are not known. The cohort comprised approximately 700 healthy bone marrow donors. At the time of sampling, every cohort member was nominally healthy, though immune exposures that went unrecorded were likely present. The donor was CMV seropositive and was included in the group of about 290 seropositive cohort members. Each donor provided a peripheral blood sample, and peripheral blood mononuclear cells were used for TCR beta sequencing. The Qiagen DNeasy Blood Extraction Kit was used to extract genomic DNA from the blood cell samples. Library construction relied on the immunoSEQ multiplex PCR assay. A mixture of 60 forward primers for TCR Vbeta segments and 13 reverse primers for TCR Jbeta segments was used in the multiplex PCR. The CDR3 region of rearranged TCR beta genes was amplified from genomic DNA by a multiplex PCR assay. Amplified TCR beta libraries were sequenced as 87-base-pair reads on the Illumina HiSeq System. As for how the authors treated the data: In a later analysis, tens of millions of unique TCR beta chains were counted across the approximately 620 repertoires, and around 10 million of these chains were shared by at least two donors. A nearest-neighbor algorithm error-corrected the raw reads and collapsed the reads into unique sequences, merging closely related sequences to remove PCR and sequencing errors. V, D and J gene segments were assigned by aligning CDR3 sequences to IMGT reference sequences. For a sequence to be retained, a match of at least six nucleotides to both a V gene segment and a J gene segment was required. A rearrangement was called productive if the CDR3 had no stop codons and remained in frame with V and J, and every other rearrangement was called non-productive. CDR3 was defined according to IMGT convention as the region running from the second conserved V-encoded cysteine to the conserved J-encoded phenylalanine. In an earlier analysis of more than 550 of the donors, sequences lacking an unambiguous match to a single V gene segment were excluded. An earlier analysis of a few hundred of the donors classified V segments as functional when productive rearrangements were above 56.7% and as segregating when the standard deviation between donors was above 5%. A statistical classification framework was built to diagnose cytomegalovirus status from the catalog of TCR beta chain sequences. A later analysis assigned V and J genes by comparing TCR nucleotide sequences with IMGT/GENE-DB human TR gene sequences. Using the TCRdist pipeline, a later analysis assigned CDR3 sequences along with most-parsimonious VDJ recombination scenarios. In a later analysis, each TCR beta chain was defined by its CDR3 amino acid sequence together with its V-gene family, and reads lacking a unique V-gene family were excluded. A later analysis removed 550 to 650 highly shared, low-generation-probability nucleotide sequences to deal with suspected cross-contamination and a sequencing artifact. For each public chain, a later analysis derived a clonal expansion index from normalized ranks of inferred template counts within each repertoire. In a later analysis, generation probabilities were computed with a VDJ recombination model fitted to out-of-frame rearrangements, and the resulting probabilities were checked against IGoR. Hypergeometric tests were used in a later analysis to score TCR-TCR, TCR-HLA and TCR-CMV co-occurrence, with a repertoire-size bias correction applied to the TCR pairs. False discovery rates were estimated in a later analysis by permuting HLA or CMV assignments 20 times. In a later analysis, co-occurring TCRs were grouped with DBSCAN, and TCRdist sequence similarity was added when clustering was performed within HLA-allele-positive subsets. For co-occurrence clustering, repertoires with fewer than 30,000 or more than 120,000 public chains were excluded, along with several repertoires with anomalous nucleotide sharing. The table was pulled from immuneACCESS by TCRdb, which kept in-frame rearrangements only. Such tables lose some clones; where checked, under half of the loss comes from unresolved V genes, and the rest has no known cause. That table furnishes V, J and clone size, whereas the DNA furnished D and trimming. The sample table shows fewer than 150,000 clones, and more than 70% are seen once. Approximately 6.7% of the sample comes from the top ten.

This sample was included in a study of cytomegalovirus exposure and HLA in healthy donors (TCRdb year 2017). General notes on the study: An earlier analysis of 587 of the donors reported roughly 300 Gb of sequence data and around 100 million unique TCR beta sequences obtained from 180 million or so T cells. Roughly 310 gigabases of sequencing data and tens of millions of unique TCR sequences were included in an early release covering roughly 700 HLA-typed donors. Both class I and class II loci were covered by HLA typing, at four-digit resolution. All discovery cohort repertoires had been generated using a single sequencing platform. Donor age, sex, ethnicity and CMV serostatus were collected together with the repertoire data. The later analysis used no new phenotypic data to find candidate immune exposures, relying instead on TCR beta sequences and their occurrence across donors. To predict cytomegalovirus infection status, the study combined high-throughput TCR immunosequencing, statistical association of individual TCRs with disease status, and machine learning. Four to six DR-DQ haplotypes were handled as single units for association and clustering, since linkage in the cohort was strong. Among about 400 genotyped donors of the cohort, an average of roughly 230,000 unique TCR beta nucleotide sequences was sequenced per donor, of which approximately 19% were non-productive. Of the roughly 400 genotyped donors, 65% to 90% fell in the genetic ancestry cluster associated with self-reported Caucasian donors. The study used immunosequencing to profile the T cell repertoires of approximately 630 subjects and linked those repertoires to cytomegalovirus serostatus. To study patterns of TCR occurrence, a later analysis re-analyzed previously published TCR beta repertoires from just over 650 donors and added high-resolution HLA genotyping. A later genetic analysis used genome-wide SNP genotypes for 398 of the 666 donors, treating that subset as a discovery cohort. An earlier analysis of fewer than 750 of the donors used high-throughput TCR beta sequencing to judge whether each TCR beta V gene segment behaved as functional or pseudogenic. The study was designed to test whether signatures of past pathogen exposure could be identified by cataloging public T cell receptors. Typing coverage varied by locus: about 629-630 donors for A, B, C, DRB1 and DQB1; roughly 510 for DQA1; some 610 for DPA1; 450 to 480 for DPB1. Along with the approximately 700-subject first cohort, a separate validation cohort of over a hundred different subjects was used. General findings and caveats noted by the study authors: Linkage disequilibrium might explain the correlated functional status among segregating V segments, but an unknown experimental factor could not be excluded. The classifier was reported to diagnose cytomegalovirus status with high specificity and sensitivity in both the original cohort and the validation cohort. A further reported finding was that TCR beta sequences accurately predicted the HLA-A and HLA-B alleles for most subjects in the first cohort. A cluster of highly shared sequence variants was judged likely to represent a technical artifact of the sequencing pipeline. Immune exposure information for the cohort was limited to CMV serostatus. Because some donors lacked HLA typing at each locus, the association tests relied only on the typed subset. A later analysis found that HLA-associated TCR beta chains were more clonally expanded and had lower generation probabilities than equally common non-associated chains. Some IMGT-functional V segments, including TRBV6-2 and TRBV6-3, could not be told apart with the 87-base-pair reads, so those segments were excluded. Most TCR sequences were seen in very few donors, while some public TCRs were found in many individuals. A later analysis reported that several top co-occurrence clusters appeared linked to parvovirus B19, influenza, CMV and Epstein-Barr virus. In a later analysis, TCR association rates were found to vary across HLA loci, with the most associated TCRs seen for DRB1 alleles and the fewest for HLA-C alleles. Sequencing depth was assumed to be roughly uniform across donors in the presence/absence analyses, though that assumption may not hold. The earlier analysis of approximately 590 of the donors excluded about 16 rarely observed V segments, including chromosome 9 orphons, because counts were too low. In vitro tests confirmed that three of the cytomegalovirus-associated TCR beta chains recognize cytomegalovirus antigens. In a later analysis, most CMV-associated TCR beta chains were found to appear HLA-restricted, with HLA associations seemingly driven largely by CMV exposure. A later genetic analysis reported fewer N-insertions in productive TCRs among donors in an Asian-associated ancestry cluster than the approximately 700-donor mean. In this cohort, only TCR beta chains were sequenced, and detectable features were limited by the absence of alpha or paired-chain data. In the study, approximately 160 TCR beta chains were listed as associated with cytomegalovirus. The authors suggested that the approach could potentially be generalized to other disease states and immunological phenotypes. An earlier analysis of approximately 540 of the donors showed that most TCR beta V segments appeared in productive rearrangements either about 90% or about 30% of the time, which broadly matched IMGT annotations. Specific HLA alleles were associated with 15,000 to 20,000 TCR beta sequences at a false discovery rate of 0.05 in a later analysis. When HLA alleles, especially DR and DQ, strongly co-occurred, attributing TCR associations to individual alleles was difficult. V-gene and J-gene trimming of TCR beta chains was associated with a missense DCLRE1C variant in a later genetic analysis, and the association was replicated in an independent cohort.

From cysteine to phenylalanine, the CDR3 is 14 amino acids long. The DNA shown is the 42-base CDR3, in frame from base 1. Cut back by 0 bases and 4 bases, the V and J ends lie 12 bases apart. CDR1 and CDR2, looked up from the germline V gene, are SQVTM and ANQGSEA. The clonotype originates from a woman younger than 45 in good health and CMV-seropositive. Sequencing was carried out using PBMCs. Here the chain combines TRBV29-1 and TRBJ1-2; TRBD1 is perhaps the D gene, given 5 matching bases. The nucleotide sequence is given as TGCAGCGTTGAAGATCAGGGTCAGGTCTATGGCTACACCTTC. Protein translation: CSVEDQGQVYGYTF.